This TCR beta chain was retrieved from a study of long-term antiretroviral therapy in people with HIV. Notes on the study in general: Although diversity increased after ART, it remained lower than in transplant donor controls.

Points on this clone: The antigen is not known.

The libraries were made with immunoSEQ v3.0 at survey level. Only in-frame clones appear in the TCRdb table, and some are missing; sequencing was by immunoSEQ multiplex PCR. The profile shows roughly 18,000 clones, 91% of them singletons. Germline assignment: CDR1 LGHNA and CDR2 YSLEER. The CDR3 covers 15 residues. Trimming took off 1 base at V and 4 bases at J, with 11 bases between the two ends. The TCR comes from a man aged 45 to 65 with HIV. Sequencing used unsorted PBMCs, obtained 3 years after starting antiretroviral therapy. The chain recombines TRBV4-3 with TRBJ2-1; D is unresolved. CDR3 sequence reads: CASSQGSGRYNEQFF. The CDR3 DNA is TGCGCCAGCAGCCAAGGGTCCGGCCGTTACAATGAGCAGTTCTTC.